This TCR beta chain appears in the sequencing data of a study of CD8 T cells in Susac syndrome. A note on this clonotype: What it recognizes is unknown.

Per the germline V gene, CDR1 is MGHRA and CDR2 is YSYEKL. Deletions cut 4 bases from V and 7 bases from J, with 22 bases between. There are 16 residues in the CDR3. Study-wide results and limits: The number of Susac-specific public clones found was sixteen in total CD8+ repertoires and four or five in CD8+ TEMRA repertoires.

RNA in amounts of roughly 0.5 to 1 ug was reverse transcribed with random hexamers. TCRdb re-called the immunoSEQ multiplex PCR reads with MiXCR, one entry per CDR3 protein. This sample has about 130,000 distinct CDR3 sequences, with approximately 95% found just once. In Susac syndrome patients, recently defined diagnostic criteria for definite or probable disease were met. TEMRA cells were FACS-enriched and CD8+ and CD4+ T cells negatively isolated. The chain uses TRBV4-1 and TRBJ2-5; D perhaps matches TRBD1 (8 bases). The receptor was derived from a human donor with Susac syndrome. Sequencing input: CD8+ T cells from PBMCs. CDR3 in DNA: TGCGCCAGCAGCCCAGGACAGGGAGGGGCGTGGGGGACCCAGTACTTC. Translated, it gives CASSPGQGGAWGTQYF.